The present TCR beta chain was sequenced within a study of identical twins. General study findings and limits: Surplus twin overlap in beta out-of-frame sequences was less pronounced. Abundant cord blood beta clonotypes carried fewer insertions; memory repertoires showed none.

All of the donors were Caucasians in good health. Using its own MiXCR run on the 5' RACE reads, TCRdb lists one record per CDR3 protein. The sample lists around 960,000 distinct CDR3 sequences; over 9% were seen once. As concerns this clonotype: The antigen is unknown.

This CDR3 is 15 amino acids long. Deletions cut 1 base from V and 3 bases from J, with 10 bases between. Germline-derived CDR1 and CDR2 are MNHEY and SVGAGI. These sequences were also reported in another study, on yellow fever vaccine responses in identical twins. From that report: Twins reportedly mounted vaccine T cell responses that seemed partly convergent, partly personalized.

Sequencing input: PBMCs. This chain uses TRBV6-5 with TRBJ1-3; D is perhaps TRBD1 (5 bases). This TCR derives from a woman under 30 in good health. The CDR3 coding sequence is TGTGCCAGCAGTTACTTGCGGGGGGATGGAAACACCATATATTTT. Translating gives CASSYLRGDGNTIYF.